The 26 T cell receptor beta chains below come from one sample, sequenced in a study of shared clonotypes between healthy human individuals. This table comes from immunoSEQ multiplex PCR, and its TCRdb copy is limited to in-frame clones, with some not included. This sample yields around 700,000 clones, of which about 78% are seen a single time; about 1.8% belongs to the top ten. The sequenced sample consisted of memory CD4+ T cells sorted from blood. Sample subset: CD45RA-negative fraction. Receptor source: a woman aged 25 to 39 in good health.

Regarding this clone: Other DNA variants within this sample encode the same CDR3. V and J are TRBV5-1 and TRBJ1-1, with unresolved D. The CDR3 sequence is 12 residues long. With 1 base removed from V and 4 bases from J, the gap between germline ends came to 5 bases. The germline CDR1 and CDR2 sequences are SGHRS and YFSETQ. The CDR3 nucleotides read TGCGCCAGCAGCTTGCGAGGCACTGAAGCTTTCTTT. Translation: CASSLRGTEAFF.

The chain has TRBV18 and TRBJ2-7, with D uncertain. Trimming took 2 bases from V and 5 from J, leaving 10 bases between them. Germline loops: CDR1 KGHSH, CDR2 LQKENI. This CDR3 is 13 amino acids long. Here the CDR3 DNA reads TGTGCCAGCTCACCAGGGAATGAGGACGAGCAGTACTTC. This codes for CASSPGNEDEQYF.

The J gene is TRBJ2-3, the V gene TRBV28; no definite D call. The CDR3 extends over 14 amino acids. Trimming took off 3 bases at V and 1 base at J, with 8 bases between the two ends. Germline CDR1 MDHEN, CDR2 SYDVKM. The DNA for the CDR3 is TGTGCCAGCAGTTTTGCCAGTCGCACAGATACGCAGTATTTT. Amino acid sequence: CASSFASRTDTQYF.

The chain joins TRBV10-3 to TRBJ2-7; the match to TRBD1 covers 8 bases. V was pared by 2 bases and J by 2 bases, with 8 bases of the junction left unmatched. The CDR3 length is 16 residues. CDR1 ENHRY and CDR2 SYGVKD come from the germline V gene. As DNA, the CDR3 is TGTGCCATCAGTGAGACCGTGACAGGGGTCCCCTACGAGCAGTACTTC. It is translated as CAISETVTGVPYEQYF.

This clone was found a few times. The V gene is TRBV5-1, the J gene TRBJ1-5, with D possibly being TRBD1 (6 bases). The CDR3 totals 15 residues. CDR1 is SGHRS, CDR2 YFSETQ, per germline. Trimming took off 2 bases at V and 2 bases at J, with 11 bases between the two ends. Written as DNA, the CDR3 is TGCGCCAGCAGCTTAGCAGGGGAGGGCAATCAGCCCCAGCATTTT. Amino acids: CASSLAGEGNQPQHF. Full variable domain (rest looked up from reference TRBV5-1 and TRBJ1-5): KAGVTQTPRYLIKTRGQQVTLSCSPISGHRSVSWYQQTPGQGLQFLFEYFSETQRNKGNFPGRFSGRQFSNSRSEMNVSTLELGDSALYLCASSLAGEGNQPQHFGDGTRLSIL.

This clone was detected once. Other nucleotide sequences from this sample produce the same CDR3. The chain has TRBV6-5 and TRBJ1-1; D may be TRBD1 (5 bases). The CDR3 is 13 amino acids. The germline V gene has CDR1 MNHEY and CDR2 SVGAGI. V was clipped by 0 bases and J by 10 bases, with 12 bases between them. The CDR3 DNA reads TGTGCCAGCAGTTACTCTCAGGGCCGGCGAGCTTTCTTT. Translation gives CASSYSQGRRAFF.

The rearrangement joins TRBV10-3 to TRBJ2-5, with 10 positions matching TRBD2. There are 13 residues in the CDR3. J was trimmed by 3 bases and V by 6 bases; bases with no gene match: 1. Germline assignment: CDR1 ENHRY and CDR2 SYGVKD. The CDR3 region is CAIRLAGEETQYF. The CDR3 nucleotides read TGTGCCATCAGGCTAGCGGGGGAAGAGACCCAGTACTTC.

The chain is built from TRBV5-1 and TRBJ2-5, with D perhaps TRBD2 (6 bases). V lost 0 bases to trimming and J lost 1 base, with 10 bases between them. Germline CDR1 SGHRS, CDR2 YFSETQ. The CDR3 covers 15 residues. CDR3 sequence reads: CASSLVGGTQETQYF. The CDR3, as DNA: TGCGCCAGCAGCTTGGTTGGAGGGACCCAAGAGACCCAGTACTTC.

This clone occurred a few times. J is TRBJ2-7 and V is TRBV7-2; a weak D match, TRBD2 (5 bases). CDR3 length: 15 residues. Looked up from germline, CDR1 is SGHTA and CDR2 is FQGNSA. V gave up 5 bases and J gave up 5 bases, with 19 bases separating them. In nucleotides, the CDR3 is TGTGCCAGCAGCCCTCGGATCGGGGATTCTAACGAGCAGTACTTC. Its translation: CASSPRIGDSNEQYF.

This sequence joins TRBV11-3 and TRBJ2-2; D remains unclear. This CDR3 spans 13 amino acids. The germline V gene has CDR1 SGHNT and CDR2 YENEEA. The ends were cut back, 1 base at V and 9 bases at J, with 9 bases in the middle. CDR3 bases: TGTGCCAGCAGCTTAGGGGTCTATAGGGAGCTGTTTTTT. It translates to CASSLGVYRELFF.

The CDR3 DNA is TGTGCCAGCAGTGACCTGCGAGAGGGCGCAGATACGCAGTATTTT. Its protein is CASSDLREGADTQYF. The V call is TRBV2, the J call TRBJ2-3; a possible D gene is TRBD2 (5 bases). This CDR3 spans 15 amino acids. Germline V lookup: CDR1 SNHLY, CDR2 FYNNEI. Trimming shortened V by 3 bases and J by 4 bases, and 14 bases separated the two germline ends.

The chain is built from TRBV19 and TRBJ2-3; D is undetermined. Germline V CDR1 and CDR2: LNHDA, SQIVND (reference sequence). The CDR3 runs 15 residues. Trimming took off 2 bases at V and 2 bases at J, with 11 bases between the two ends. The CDR3 DNA reads TGTGCCAGTAGTATATATAGTCCTTTCACAGATACGCAGTATTTT. This gives the protein CASSIYSPFTDTQYF.

The rearrangement uses TRBV28 and TRBJ1-1; 8 bases align to TRBD1. Trimming took 1 base from V and 4 from J; bases not matched to a gene: 8. Per the germline V gene, CDR1 is MDHEN and CDR2 is SYDVKM. This CDR3 comprises 16 residues. CDR3 nucleotides: TGTGCCAGCAGTTTATCACCAGGGGGCCGCGCCACTGAAGCTTTCTTT. Translating gives CASSLSPGGRATEAFF.

The chain is built from TRBV11-3 and TRBJ2-7; D remains unclear. Deletions cut 1 base from V and 4 bases from J, with 20 bases between. CDR3 length: 17 residues. Per the germline V gene, CDR1 is SGHNT and CDR2 is YENEEA. This CDR3 reads CASSLVDSRRTAYEQYF. CDR3 bases: TGTGCCAGCAGCTTAGTTGATAGCCGTCGTACTGCTTACGAGCAGTACTTC.

CDR3 nucleotides: TGCGCCAGCAGCCCTGGGGGCCTTGTCTACGAGCAGTACTTC. It codes for CASSPGGLVYEQYF. V usage is TRBV5-1 and J usage is TRBJ2-7, with D possibly matching TRBD1 (6 bases). V was pared by 4 bases and J by 3 bases, with 14 bases between. Germline-derived CDR1 and CDR2 are SGHRS and YFSETQ. The CDR3 is 14 residues long.

V and J are TRBV30 and TRBJ2-7; tentative D call: TRBD1 (5 bases). Germline V lookup: CDR1 GTSNPN, CDR2 SVGIG (reference sequence). V lost 2 bases to trimming and J lost 3 bases, with 14 bases between them. This CDR3 region has 14 residues. CDR3: CAWSPRTSYYEQYF. The CDR3 DNA reads as TGTGCCTGGAGTCCCAGGACATCCTACTACGAGCAGTACTTC.

To note about this clone: Other DNA sequences in the same sample also yield this CDR3. The V gene is TRBV27, the J gene TRBJ1-3, with D unresolved. Germline V lookup: CDR1 MNHEY, CDR2 SMNVEV (reference sequence). This CDR3 region has 13 residues. Trimming removed 4 bases at V and 0 bases at J, with 4 bases between. The CDR3 protein is CASSSRSGNTIYF. The CDR3 DNA reads as TGTGCCAGCAGTTCTCGCTCTGGAAACACCATATATTTT.

This chain connects TRBV11-2 to TRBJ2-1; D remains ambiguous. V lost 1 base to trimming and J lost 6 bases, with 13 bases between them. This CDR3 contains 15 residues. Germline-derived CDR1 and CDR2 are SGHAT and FQNNGV. As DNA, the CDR3 is TGTGCCAGCAGCTTAGCAATCGTCGCAACCAATGAGCAGTTCTTC. It translates to CASSLAIVATNEQFF.

This clone has just one count. The chain carries TRBV5-5 and TRBJ1-2; D gene uncertain. The CDR3 spans 12 residues. V was shortened by 5 bases and J by 1 base, with 6 bases between the two germline ends. Germline values: CDR1 SGHKS, CDR2 YYEKEE (reference sequence). CDR3 DNA: TGTGCCAGCAGTTCCGGTAACTATGGCTACACCTTC. This gives the protein CASSSGNYGYTF. The whole variable domain, filled in from reference TRBV5-5 and TRBJ1-2, reads DAGVTQSPTHLIKTRGQQVTLRCSPISGHKSVSWYQQVLGQGPQFIFQYYEKEERGRGNFPDRFSARQFPNYSSELNVNALLLGDSALYLCASSSGNYGYTFGSGTRLTVV.

The CDR3 loop is CASSSKGTSTEQYF. The CDR3 DNA follows: TGTGCCAGCAGCTCGAAAGGGACTAGCACCGAGCAGTACTTC. J is TRBJ2-7 and V is TRBV11-1; 9 positions match TRBD2. Germline CDR1 SGHAT, CDR2 FQDESV (reference sequence). CDR3 size: 14 residues. V shed 4 bases, J shed 6 bases, and the junction held 7 bases outside the gene matches.

The chain couples TRBV30 to TRBJ2-1; maybe TRBD2 (7 bases). The CDR3 totals 14 residues. V shed 0 bases and J shed 8 bases, with 14 bases lying between them. CDR1 and CDR2 (germline): GTSNPN, SVGIG (reference sequence). For the CDR3, the DNA is TGTGCCTGGAGTGTCGGACTAGAGGGGGATGAGCAGTTCTTC. Translation: CAWSVGLEGDEQFF.

The rearrangement uses TRBV7-2 and TRBJ2-1, with TRBD2 matching over 8 bases. Trimming at V came to 5 bases and at J to 6 bases, leaving 3 bases not matched to a gene. In germline, CDR1 is SGHTA, CDR2 FQGNSA. This CDR3 is built from 13 residues. CDR3 coding DNA: TGTGCCAGCAGCATCGGGACTAGCAATGAGCAGTTCTTC. Amino acid sequence: CASSIGTSNEQFF.

CDR3: CASTSPTGQSRVAFF. The CDR3 DNA follows: TGTGCCAGCACCTCCCCAACCGGGCAATCTCGGGTAGCTTTCTTT. The chain employs TRBV6-6 and TRBJ1-1; D is unresolved. Trimming took off 7 bases at V and 10 bases at J, with 25 bases between the two ends. This CDR3 has 15 amino acids. Germline V gene data show CDR1 as MNHNY and CDR2 as SVGAGI (reference sequence).

As concerns this clone: Additional DNA sequences in this sample encode the identical CDR3. This chain joins TRBV19 and TRBJ1-1; 8 bases align to TRBD1. Germline V gives CDR1 LNHDA, CDR2 SQIVND (reference sequence). CDR3 length equals 14 residues. With V trimmed by 5 bases and J by 0 bases, 2 bases remained unmatched. CDR3 DNA sequence: TGTGCCAGTAGTGACAGGGGCGTGAACACTGAAGCTTTCTTT. This codes for CASSDRGVNTEAFF.

Comment on this clone: The same CDR3 also results from other DNA sequences found in this sample. V usage is TRBV28 and J usage is TRBJ1-1; tentative D call: TRBD1 (6 bases). V gave up 5 bases and J gave up 5 bases, with 15 bases separating them. CDR1 is MDHEN and CDR2 is SYDVKM in the germline V gene. This CDR3 has 14 residues. CDR3 in amino acids: CASSLDRPSTEAFF. The CDR3 DNA follows: TGTGCCAGCAGTCTTGACAGGCCGAGTACTGAAGCTTTCTTT.

The chain carries TRBV15 and TRBJ2-1; 9 bases match TRBD2. CDR1 is LNHNV and CDR2 is YYDKDF in the germline V gene (reference sequence). The CDR3 consists of 14 residues. Unmatched junction bases numbered 2, after V lost 3 bases and J lost 5 bases. The CDR3 sequence is CATSSSGSHNEQFF. The CDR3 DNA reads as TGTGCCACCAGCAGTAGCGGGAGCCACAATGAGCAGTTCTTC. Full variable domain (missing parts from reference TRBV15 and TRBJ2-1): DAMVIQNPRYQVTQFGKPVTLSCSQTLNHNVMYWYQQKSSQAPKLLFHYYDKDFNNEADTPDNFQSRRPNTSFCFLDIRSPGLGDTAMYLCATSSSGSHNEQFFGPGTRLTVL.